The clone carrying this T cell receptor (beta chain) was detected only a few times. This sample stems from a study of beta chain features in type 1 diabetes. This CDR3 has 16 amino acids. In germline, CDR1 is MNHEY, CDR2 SVGAGI. With 0 bases clipped from V and 2 bases from J, the junction kept 7 bases outside the gene matches. The whole isolated RNA underwent reverse transcription, so sequencing captured expressed TCRB transcripts. Profiled with immunoSEQ multiplex PCR; TCRdb holds only in-frame clones, not every one. The sample lists more than 120,000 clones, 8.5% to 12% occurring once. This TCR was sampled from a young man in good health. V is TRBV6-5 and J is TRBJ2-7; TRBD2 matches 7 bases. Sample: naive CD4+ T cells from blood. CDR3 protein: CASSYSGGGAPYEQYF. The CDR3 DNA follows: TGTGCCAGCAGTTACTCGGGCGGGGGAGCCCCCTACGAGCAGTACTTC.